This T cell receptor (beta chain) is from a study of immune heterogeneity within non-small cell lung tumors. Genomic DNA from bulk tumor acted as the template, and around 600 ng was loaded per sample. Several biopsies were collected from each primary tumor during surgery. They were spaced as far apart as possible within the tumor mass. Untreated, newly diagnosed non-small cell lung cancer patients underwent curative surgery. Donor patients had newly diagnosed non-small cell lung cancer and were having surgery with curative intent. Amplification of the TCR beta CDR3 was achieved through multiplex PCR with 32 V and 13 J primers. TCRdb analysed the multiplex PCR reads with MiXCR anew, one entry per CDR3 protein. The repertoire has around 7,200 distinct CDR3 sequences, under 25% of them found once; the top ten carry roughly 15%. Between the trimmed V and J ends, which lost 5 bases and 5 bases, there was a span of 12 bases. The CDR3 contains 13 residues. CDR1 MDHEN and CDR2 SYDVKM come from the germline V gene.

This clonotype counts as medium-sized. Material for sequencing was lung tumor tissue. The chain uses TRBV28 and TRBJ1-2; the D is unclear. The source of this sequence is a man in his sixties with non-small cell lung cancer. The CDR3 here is CASSPQDSYGYTF. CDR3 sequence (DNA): TGTGCCAGCAGTCCCCAGGATTCATATGGCTACACCTTC.